These 9 T cell receptor beta chains were sequenced from one sample in a study of beta chain features in type 1 diabetes. The isolated RNA, all of it, was reverse transcribed, so expressed TCRB transcripts were what got sequenced. Clones were sequenced by immunoSEQ multiplex PCR, and TCRdb holds only the in-frame ones, with some missing. The sample lists 640,000 or so clones; about 14% were seen once. The study, taken as a whole, reports: All four CD4+ subsets from Type 1 diabetes patients carried moderately but significantly shorter TCRB CDR3s.

Antigens for these TCRs are unknown. Specimen: naive CD4+ T cells from blood. These receptors were collected from a young man with type 1 diabetes.

The chain links TRBV7-8 to TRBJ2-1; 10 bases line up with TRBD2. The V and J ends lost 5 bases and 1 base, in that order; junction bases with no gene match: 2. CDR1 is SGHVS, CDR2 FQNEAQ, per germline. This CDR3 comprises 15 residues. For the CDR3, the DNA is TGTGCCAGCAGCCCTAGCGGGGGTTCCTACAATGAGCAGTTCTTC. Its protein is CASSPSGGSYNEQFF.

DNA for the CDR3: TGTGCCAGCAGTCCCCAATTTGATACGCAGTATTTT. Residues: CASSPQFDTQYF. V is TRBV6-6 and J is TRBJ2-3; D unclear. CDR1 and CDR2 (germline): MNHNY, SVGAGI (reference sequence). The CDR3 spans 12 residues. V was shortened by 5 bases and J by 6 bases, with 9 bases between the two germline ends.

This clone was picked up a small number of times. The chain is built from TRBV18 and TRBJ2-2, with no clear D. V was clipped by 4 bases and J by 3 bases, with 9 bases between them. This CDR3 has 14 residues. Germline V gives CDR1 KGHSH, CDR2 LQKENI. The CDR3, as DNA: TGTGCCAGCTCACAACTTGAGGACACCGGGGAGCTGTTTTTT. This encodes CASSQLEDTGELFF.

The chain is built from TRBV5-1 and TRBJ2-7; D is perhaps TRBD1 (5 bases). The CDR3 sequence is 14 residues long. Per the germline V gene, CDR1 is SGHRS and CDR2 is YFSETQ. V gave up 0 bases and J gave up 5 bases, with 12 bases separating them. CDR3 sequence: CASSLGQGSDEQYF. The CDR3 DNA sequence: TGCGCCAGCAGCTTGGGTCAGGGATCAGACGAGCAGTACTTC.

The table lists this clone with a few counts. The genes are TRBV28 and TRBJ1-1, with D uncertain. V was pared by 4 bases and J by 6 bases, with 6 bases between. The CDR3 loop spans 11 amino acids. CDR1 MDHEN and CDR2 SYDVKM come from the germline V gene. CDR3 sequence: CASSSIAEAFF. The CDR3 DNA follows: TGTGCCAGCAGTTCCATCGCTGAAGCTTTCTTT.

This clone was picked up a small number of times. V is TRBV5-1 and J is TRBJ2-1, with 10 positions matching TRBD2. The CDR3 is 14 amino acids. Germline CDR1 is SGHRS and CDR2 is YFSETQ. With V trimmed by 3 bases and J by 8 bases, 5 bases remained unmatched. As DNA, the CDR3 is TGCGCCAGCAGCTCCGGGACTAGCGTCTATGAGCAGTTCTTC. Its translation is CASSSGTSVYEQFF.

In its sample, this clone was seen a few times. The J gene is TRBJ2-5, the V gene TRBV4-1; 14 positions agree with TRBD2. Germline CDR1 is MGHRA and CDR2 is YSYEKL. V gave up 3 bases and J gave up 0 bases; unmatched junction bases: 12. The CDR3 is 20 amino acids. The CDR3 region is CASSHLDWTSGGPNQETQYF. CDR3 bases: TGCGCCAGCAGCCATCTCGACTGGACTAGCGGGGGGCCAAACCAAGAGACCCAGTACTTC.

This chain links TRBV5-4 with TRBJ2-1; TRBD2 is a possible D gene (6 bases). The germline V gene encodes CDR1 SGHNT and CDR2 YYREEE (reference sequence). The CDR3 is 9 residues long. Trimming cost V 10 bases and J 13 bases, with 12 bases left between them. CDR3 protein: CAPGGVQFF. CDR3 bases: TGTGCCCCAGGCGGGGTTCAGTTCTTC.

The gene calls are TRBV30 and TRBJ2-3; 8 bases are a match to TRBD2. With 2 bases clipped from V and 6 bases from J, the junction kept 7 bases outside the gene matches. CDR1 GTSNPN and CDR2 SVGIG come from the germline V gene (reference sequence). This CDR3 is 14 amino acids long. The CDR3 reads CAWSPTAGGDTQYF. Written as DNA, the CDR3 is TGTGCCTGGAGTCCCACGGCGGGGGGCGATACGCAGTATTTT.